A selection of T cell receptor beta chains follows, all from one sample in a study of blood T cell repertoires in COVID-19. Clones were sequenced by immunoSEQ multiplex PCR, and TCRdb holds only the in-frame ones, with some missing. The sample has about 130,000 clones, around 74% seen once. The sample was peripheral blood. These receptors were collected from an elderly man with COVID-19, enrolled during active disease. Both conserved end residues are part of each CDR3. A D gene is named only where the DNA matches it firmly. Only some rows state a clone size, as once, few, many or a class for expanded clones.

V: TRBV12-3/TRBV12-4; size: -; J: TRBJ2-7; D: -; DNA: TGTGCCAGCAGCCTCTTCTACGAGCAGTACTTC; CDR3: CASSLFYEQYF
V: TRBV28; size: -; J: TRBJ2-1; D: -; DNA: TGTGCCAGCAGTGACGGTGCAAAGGGGAATGAGCAGTTCTTC; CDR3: CASSDGAKGNEQFF
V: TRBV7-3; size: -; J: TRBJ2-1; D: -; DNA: TGTGCCAGCAGCCCACAGACTAGTCTCGGGAATGAGCAGTTCTTC; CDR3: CASSPQTSLGNEQFF
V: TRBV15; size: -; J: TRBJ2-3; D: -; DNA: TGTGCCACCAGCAGAGCCCCTGAGTGGGATACGCAGTATTTT; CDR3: CATSRAPEWDTQYF
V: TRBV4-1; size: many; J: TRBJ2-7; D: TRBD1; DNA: TGCGCCAGCAGCCAAGGGGGGCGGACAGGGACCGACGAGCAGTACTTC; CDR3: CASSQGGRTGTDEQYF
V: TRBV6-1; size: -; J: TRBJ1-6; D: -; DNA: TGTGCCAGCAGCTGGGGAGAGGGAGACTCACCCCTCCACTTT; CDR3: CASSWGEGDSPLHF
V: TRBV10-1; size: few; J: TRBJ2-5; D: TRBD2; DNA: TGCGCCAGCAGTGATCCCACTAGCGGATTAGAGACCCAGTACTTC; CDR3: CASSDPTSGLETQYF
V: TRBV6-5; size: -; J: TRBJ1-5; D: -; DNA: TGTGCCAGCAGGTCCGGGTCCTCGGGGGATCAGCCCCAGCATTTT; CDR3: CASRSGSSGDQPQHF
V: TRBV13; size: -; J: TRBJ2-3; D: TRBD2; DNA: TGTGCCAGCAGCATGACTAGCGGAAGCACAGATACGCAGTATTTT; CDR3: CASSMTSGSTDTQYF
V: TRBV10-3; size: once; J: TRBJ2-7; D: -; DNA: TGTGCCATCAGTGACAGCACAGGGCCTGAGGAGCAGTACTTC; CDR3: CAISDSTGPEEQYF
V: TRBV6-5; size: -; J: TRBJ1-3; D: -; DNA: TGTGCCAGCAGCCCCTACTCTGGAAACACCATATATTTT; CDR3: CASSPYSGNTIYF
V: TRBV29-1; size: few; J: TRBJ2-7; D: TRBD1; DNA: TGCAGCGTTGTGGGACAGGCCTACGAGCAGTACTTC; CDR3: CSVVGQAYEQYF
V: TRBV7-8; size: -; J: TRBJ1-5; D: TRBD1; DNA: TGTGCCAGCAGCTTAGGGAATACAGGGGGCAATCAGCCCCAGCATTTT; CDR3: CASSLGNTGGNQPQHF
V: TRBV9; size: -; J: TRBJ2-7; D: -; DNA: TGTGCCAGCAGCTTTACAGGGTCCTACGAGCAGTACTTC; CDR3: CASSFTGSYEQYF
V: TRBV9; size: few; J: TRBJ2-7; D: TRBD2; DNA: TGTGCCAGCAGCGTCCAACTAGCGGCCCCCCCCCACGAGCAGTACTTC; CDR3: CASSVQLAAPPHEQYF